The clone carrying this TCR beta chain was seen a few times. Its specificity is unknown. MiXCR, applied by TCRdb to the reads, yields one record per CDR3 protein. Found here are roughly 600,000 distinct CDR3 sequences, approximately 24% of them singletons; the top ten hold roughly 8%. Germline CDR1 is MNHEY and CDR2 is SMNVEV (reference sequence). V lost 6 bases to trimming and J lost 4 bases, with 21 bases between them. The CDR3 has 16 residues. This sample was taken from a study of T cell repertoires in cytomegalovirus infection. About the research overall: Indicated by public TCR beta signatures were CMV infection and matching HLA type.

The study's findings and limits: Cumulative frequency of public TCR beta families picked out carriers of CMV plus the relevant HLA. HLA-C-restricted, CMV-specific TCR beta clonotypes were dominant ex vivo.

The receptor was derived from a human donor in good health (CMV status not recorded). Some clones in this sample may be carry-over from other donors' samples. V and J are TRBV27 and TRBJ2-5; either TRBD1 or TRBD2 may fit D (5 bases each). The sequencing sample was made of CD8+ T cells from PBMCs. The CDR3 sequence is CASRTGAGLYPETQYF. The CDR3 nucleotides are TGTGCCAGCAGAACCGGGGCCGGGCTTTACCCAGAGACCCAGTACTTC.